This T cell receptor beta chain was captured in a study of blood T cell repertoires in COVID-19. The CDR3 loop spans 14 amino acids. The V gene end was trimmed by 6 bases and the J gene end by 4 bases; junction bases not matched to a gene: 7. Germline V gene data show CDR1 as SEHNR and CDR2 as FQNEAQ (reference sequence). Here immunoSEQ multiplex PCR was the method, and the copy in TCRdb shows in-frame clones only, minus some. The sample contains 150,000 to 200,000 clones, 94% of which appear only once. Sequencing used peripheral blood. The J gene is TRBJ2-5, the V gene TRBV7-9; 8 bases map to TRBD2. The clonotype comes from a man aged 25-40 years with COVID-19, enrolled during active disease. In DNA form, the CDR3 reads TGTGCCAGCAGGGACGGACTAGCTGGAGAGACCCAGTACTTC. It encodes CASRDGLAGETQYF. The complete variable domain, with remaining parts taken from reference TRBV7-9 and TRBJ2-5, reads DTGVSQNPRHKITKRGQNVTFRCDPISEHNRLYWYRQTLGQGPEFLTYFQNEAQLEKSRLLSDRFSAERPKGSFSTLEIQRTEQGDSAMYLCASRDGLAGETQYFGPGTRLLVL.